This paragraph reports one TCR beta chain. This entry comes from a study of cytomegalovirus exposure and HLA in healthy donors. PCR primers comprised 60 Vbeta and 13 Jbeta primers. Sequencing was performed with immunoSEQ multiplex PCR; in TCRdb, only in-frame clones are kept and a portion is missing. This sample has 160,000 or so clones; roughly 80% occur once, and the top ten carry approximately 1.5%. Sequences were obtained from PBMCs. The clonotype originates from a woman in her 30s in good health and CMV-seronegative.

The CDR3, as DNA: TGTGCCAGCAGCGGGGCGGGGGGGGAAGAGACCCAGTACTTC. It codes for CASSGAGGEETQYF. The genes are TRBV5-5 and TRBJ2-5; 9 bases match TRBD2. After removal of 4 bases from V and 3 bases from J, the junction contained 4 bases not matched to a gene. Germline assignment: CDR1 SGHKS and CDR2 YYEKEE (reference sequence). The length of the CDR3 is 14 residues.